These 26 T cell receptor beta chains came from one sample sequenced in a study of monozygotic twins with inflammatory bowel disease. TCRdb reprocessed the 5' RACE reads and stores each CDR3 protein as one record, lacking DNA. There are 190,000 or so distinct CDR3 sequences in the sample, with around 1.5% held by the top ten. Sequenced sample: blood. The receptors derive from a human donor with ulcerative colitis or Crohn's disease, or a healthy co-twin of an affected twin (not recorded which).

The CDR3 sequence: CASSLRAGSYNEQFF. V gene TRBV7-6 combines with J gene TRBJ2-1; as DNA is missing, the TRBD1 call by TCRdb cannot be tested. CDR1 and CDR2 from the germline V gene are SGHVS and FNYEAQ. The CDR3 length is 15 residues.

The chain has TRBV5-1 and TRBJ2-2; absent DNA, TCRdb's TRBD1 call cannot be checked. The CDR3 is made up of 15 amino acids. CDR1 SGHRS and CDR2 YFSETQ come from the germline V gene. The CDR3 reads CASSLGDRVSGELFF.

The CDR3 spells CASSLLAGISTDTQYF. The chain joins TRBV5-1 to TRBJ2-3; TCRdb's D gene call, TRBD2, goes unchecked for lack of DNA. This CDR3 comprises 16 residues. Germline lookup yields CDR1 SGHRS and CDR2 YFSETQ.

The CDR3 here is CASSLTRNRYEQYF. The V call is TRBV5-1, the J call TRBJ2-7. Germline V gives CDR1 SGHRS, CDR2 YFSETQ. This CDR3 region has 14 residues. The variable domain in full, completed from reference TRBV5-1 and TRBJ2-7, reads KAGVTQTPRYLIKTRGQQVTLSCSPISGHRSVSWYQQTPGQGLQFLFEYFSETQRNKGNFPGRFSGRQFSNSRSEMNVSTLELGDSALYLCASSLTRNRYEQYFGPGTRLTVT.

The chain employs TRBV7-8 and TRBJ1-6. The germline V gene encodes CDR1 SGHVS and CDR2 FQNEAQ. This CDR3 is 15 amino acids long. CDR3 protein: CASSLAGTYNSPLHF.

This chain links TRBV20-1 with TRBJ1-1; the D call from TCRdb, TRBD1, cannot be confirmed without DNA. In germline, CDR1 is DFQATT, CDR2 SNEGSKA (reference sequence). The CDR3 totals 14 residues. CDR3 residues: CSASSGTENTEAFF.

This rearrangement joins TRBV11-2 to TRBJ2-7; TCRdb lists TRBD1, though no DNA is available to test this call. This CDR3 is 17 amino acids long. Germline-derived CDR1 and CDR2 are SGHAT and FQNNGV. The CDR3 here is CASSRTGGRDSSYEQYF.

This rearrangement joins TRBV10-3 to TRBJ2-2. There are 17 residues in the CDR3. Germline CDR1 is ENHRY and CDR2 is SYGVKD. The CDR3 here is CAISESNKAANTGELFF.

This chain links TRBV10-3 with TRBJ2-7; TCRdb outputs TRBD2, but without DNA this stays unchecked. The germline CDR1 and CDR2 sequences are ENHRY and SYGVKD. The CDR3 length is 17 residues. CDR3 amino acids: CAISESSSGGQGDEQYF.

The chain uses TRBV19 and TRBJ2-7; with no DNA, the TCRdb D assignment of TRBD2 cannot be verified. The CDR3 has 16 amino acids. The germline V gene has CDR1 LNHDA and CDR2 SQIVND (reference sequence). The CDR3 region is CASTNQRAGNSYEQYF. Based on the CDR3 plus reference TRBV19 and TRBJ2-7, the full variable domain is DGGITQSPKYLFRKEGQNVTLSCEQNLNHDAMYWYRQDPGQGLRLIYYSQIVNDFQKGDIAEGYSVSREKKESFPLTVTSAQKNPTAFYLCASTNQRAGNSYEQYFGPGTRLTVT.

J is TRBJ1-1 and V is TRBV24-1; TCRdb lists TRBD1, though no DNA is available to test this call. This CDR3 spans 13 amino acids. The germline V gene encodes CDR1 KGHDR and CDR2 SFDVKD. CDR3 in amino acids: CATTSQGNTEAFF.

The J gene is TRBJ2-1, the V gene TRBV29-1; TCRdb reports TRBD2, a call that lacks DNA to check it against. Germline CDR1 is SQVTM and CDR2 is ANQGSEA. This CDR3 contains 15 residues. CDR3 loop: CSVMGLAGGQDEQFF.

The chain recombines TRBV12-3 or TRBV12-4 with TRBJ1-5; TCRdb's D call of TRBD1 is untestable without DNA. The CDR3 consists of 17 residues. The CDR3 spells CASSSLQGRIRKQPQHF.

The J gene is TRBJ1-2, the V gene TRBV7-9; TCRdb lists TRBD1, though no DNA is available to test this call. CDR3 length: 15 amino acids. CDR1 is SEHNR, CDR2 FQNEAQ, per germline (reference sequence). CDR3: CASSPRVDPADGYTF.

The chain uses TRBV20-1 and TRBJ1-1; TCRdb calls TRBD1, which cannot be checked without DNA. CDR1 DFQATT and CDR2 SNEGSKA come from the germline V gene (reference sequence). The CDR3 spans 15 residues. CDR3 loop: CSARDIQGDNTEAFF.

The rearrangement links TRBV20-1 to TRBJ2-7; the TCRdb call, TRBD1, lacks DNA for checking. Germline CDR1 reads DFQATT; CDR2 reads SNEGSKA (reference sequence). The CDR3 has 16 residues. This CDR3 is CSASAVGDRVFDEQYF.

The rearrangement links TRBV2 to TRBJ1-2; checking the TCRdb D call of TRBD1 is not possible without DNA. Looked up from germline, CDR1 is SNHLY and CDR2 is FYNNEI. The length of the CDR3 is 14 residues. This CDR3 is CASTVTGWDDGYTF.

The gene calls are TRBV7-6 and TRBJ2-1. The CDR3 is 12 amino acids. CDR1 and CDR2 (germline): SGHVS, FNYEAQ. CDR3 loop: CASSSTEDEQFF.

The V gene is TRBV3-1, the J gene TRBJ1-3; TCRdb outputs TRBD1, but without DNA this stays unchecked. CDR3 length: 17 amino acids. Germline V CDR1 and CDR2: LGHDT, YNNKEL (reference sequence). The CDR3 loop is CASSQAGAAGLVNTIYF.

The rearrangement links TRBV20-1 to TRBJ2-3. Germline V gene lookup returns CDR1 DFQATT and CDR2 SNEGSKA (reference sequence). The CDR3 contains 13 residues. CDR3 region: CSAKIIRVDTQYF.

This CDR3 is CASSLPGTSKETQYF. The chain carries TRBV3-1 and TRBJ2-5; the D call from TCRdb, TRBD2, cannot be confirmed without DNA. CDR3 size: 15 residues. CDR1 and CDR2 from the germline V gene are LGHDT and YNNKEL (reference sequence).

The chain carries TRBV27 and TRBJ2-7; without DNA, the TCRdb call of TRBD2 cannot be checked. CDR1 and CDR2 from the germline V gene are MNHEY and SMNVEV (reference sequence). The CDR3 extends over 16 amino acids. CDR3 loop: CASSPRGGSPTYEQYF.

The V gene is TRBV12-3 or TRBV12-4, the J gene TRBJ1-1. This CDR3 is built from 14 residues. CDR3 protein: CASSSTGRNTEAFF.

This rearrangement joins TRBV11-1 to TRBJ1-1; TCRdb calls TRBD1, which cannot be checked without DNA. This CDR3 is 18 amino acids long. Germline loops: CDR1 SGHAT, CDR2 FQDESV (reference sequence). CDR3: CASSLPGAYFRPNTEAFF.

This rearrangement joins TRBV6-1 to TRBJ2-1; TCRdb picks TRBD1, but there is no DNA to check that call. There are 15 residues in the CDR3. Germline CDR1 is MNHNS and CDR2 is SASEGT. The CDR3 is CASSVITGDYNEQFF.

The chain uses TRBV25-1 and TRBJ2-7; TCRdb outputs TRBD1, but without DNA this stays unchecked. Germline lookup yields CDR1 MGHDK and CDR2 SYGVNS. There are 12 residues in the CDR3. CDR3 residues: CASLGQTYEQYF.